This T cell receptor (beta chain) was recorded in a study of cytomegalovirus exposure and HLA in healthy donors. Study results and limitations: A link between a missense DCLRE1C variant and TCR beta V- and J-gene trimming emerged from a later analysis. Across all donors, roughly uniform sequencing depth was an assumption of the presence/absence analyses.

13 Jbeta primers and 60 Vbeta primers were used for the PCR. Sequenced by immunoSEQ multiplex PCR; TCRdb stores in-frame clones only, minus some. Of some 38,000 clones detected, about half appear once; the ten largest clones hold 6.2%. This clone was observed a few times. Its antigen is unidentified. The CDR3 loop spans 14 amino acids. V lost 0 bases to trimming and J lost 10 bases, with 14 bases between them. Germline V gives CDR1 SGHKS, CDR2 YYEKEE (reference sequence). The material sequenced was PBMCs. This clonotype was sampled from a woman in her 40s in good health and CMV-seropositive. The V gene is TRBV5-5, the J gene TRBJ1-5; D is uncertain. CDR3 protein: CASSLADAGYPQHF. Written as DNA, the CDR3 is TGTGCCAGCAGCTTGGCGGATGCCGGGTATCCCCAGCATTTT. Using reference TRBV5-5 and TRBJ1-5 for the parts outside the CDR3, the full variable domain is DAGVTQSPTHLIKTRGQQVTLRCSPISGHKSVSWYQQVLGQGPQFIFQYYEKEERGRGNFPDRFSARQFPNYSSELNVNALLLGDSALYLCASSLADAGYPQHFGDGTRLSIL.